This TCR beta chain stems from a study of blood T cell repertoires in COVID-19 (dated by TCRdb to 2020 to 2021). In the study overall: Samples covering the acute and convalescent phases of COVID-19 were provided by collaborators in the United States, Italy and Spain. The prospective study material was composed of cDNA or gDNA derived from T cells, B-cell-depleted T cells, or PBMCs. Deeply sampled blood TCRbeta repertoires from subjects exposed to, actively infected with, or recovered from COVID-19 were included in the dataset. The repertoires were made available in a free public database intended to serve as a resource for research on the immune response to SARS-CoV-2. Samples were obtained from the ongoing ImmuneRACE study (first 160 participants) and from about 1,300 subjects provided by 6 global collaborators. Nearly every sample came with metadata listing a de-identified subject ID, COVID-19 status, age in years and sex. Where available, HLA class I and class II types were obtained from metadata supplied by the sample provider rather than from assay-based typing. What the authors observed across the whole study: How much clinical and demographic metadata was included differed by source and by participant, and the metadata was provided uncurated.

In the prospective study, participants were roughly 18 to 100 years old, resided in 24 geographic areas of the United States, and were enrolled through a virtual design. In the prospective study, participants were assigned to cohorts based on the clinical history participants reported in a screening survey and a study questionnaire. ImmuneRACE Cohort 3 recovered participants were defined by two consecutive negative NP/OP PCR tests, healthcare professional clearance, or symptom resolution. Mobile phlebotomists in the prospective study collected whole blood, serum and a nasopharyngeal or oropharyngeal swab from every participant. Participants in the prospective study had the option to provide additional blood draws and questionnaires over a roughly 2-month period. Before DNA extraction, prospective study blood samples were shipped either frozen or at room temperature. TCRbeta CDR3 regions were amplified from genomic DNA using the immunoSEQ Assay, a bias-controlled multiplex PCR. As for the authors' bioinformatics: Within the assay, amplification of reference gene primers was used to estimate how many nucleated cells each sample contained. Sequence reads were collapsed and filtered to measure the absolute abundance of every unique TCRbeta CDR3 rearrangement. For each sample, productive Simpson clonality was calculated as the square root of Simpson's diversity index across productive rearrangements. TCRdb limited this immuneACCESS table to in-frame rearrangements with V and J called. A share of clones is missing; checked studies link under half to unresolved V genes, and the rest is unexplained. V, J and clone size were drawn from that table, and D and trimming were deduced from the DNA. For this sample the table gives roughly 260,000 clones, of which about nine tenths were detected only once. The ten top clones hold under 2.5% of the sample.

Remarks on this clone: Its antigen has not been determined. Per-base qualities were not stored, and no clone one base away is much larger.

The germline V gene sets CDR1 to SGHTS and CDR2 to YDEGEE. The CDR3 measures 14 amino acids from cysteine to phenylalanine. The CDR3 DNA has 42 bases and is translated from base 1. The germline V and J ends show losses of 5 bases and 6 bases respectively, and no gene match explains 9 bases of the junction. The chain is made from TRBV5-8 and TRBJ2-3, with 7 central nucleotides matching TRBD2. This receptor was obtained from a woman aged 18 to 35 who had recovered from COVID-19. Material for sequencing was PBMCs or T cells enriched from blood (not recorded which). The CDR3 region has the sequence CASSSWRERDTQYF. The DNA is as follows: TGTGCCAGCAGTTCTTGGCGGGAGCGCGATACGCAGTATTTT.